The clone carrying this TCR beta chain turned up a few times. Per the original data handling: It was from reference gene primer amplification that nucleated cell counts were estimated. Method: immunoSEQ multiplex PCR; TCRdb's copy keeps in-frame clones and lacks some. V and J calls and clone size come straight from that table; D and trimming were deduced from the DNA. The sample lists fewer than 140,000 clones; 76% were seen once. This entry comes from a study of blood T cell repertoires in COVID-19. Study summary: Acute and convalescent COVID-19 specimens originated in the United States, Italy and Spain. From T cells, B-cell-depleted T cells, or PBMCs came the material, which was cDNA or gDNA.

Recruited during active infection, patients (from Seattle) were subsequently followed longitudinally. The germline V gene has CDR1 LGHDT and CDR2 YNNKEL (reference sequence). Trimming removed 1 base from V and 8 bases from J, with 15 bases in between. The CDR3 is 15 residues long. V usage is TRBV3-1 (or the pseudogene TRBV3-2) and J usage is TRBJ2-1; D is perhaps TRBD1 (5 bases). The sample comprised peripheral blood. The TCR sequence derives from a man older than 75 with COVID-19, enrolled during active disease. The CDR3 DNA sequence: TGTGCCAGCAGCCAAGGGGGCTACGAAGGCGATGAGCAGTTCTTC. This translates into CASSQGGYEGDEQFF.